This TCR beta chain was recovered during a study of cytomegalovirus exposure and HLA in healthy donors. Study observations and caveats: In a later analysis, several top co-occurrence clusters appeared linked to parvovirus B19, influenza, CMV and Epstein-Barr virus. In all likelihood, a cluster of highly shared sequence variants was a sequencing artifact. CMV serostatus was the only recorded immune exposure for donors.

With regard to this clone: Its cognate antigen is unknown.

The study ran its PCR with 60 Vbeta and 13 Jbeta primers. Profiled with immunoSEQ multiplex PCR; TCRdb holds only in-frame clones, not every one. The sample totals around 140,000 clones. The CDR3 runs 15 residues. From germline, CDR1 is MDHEN and CDR2 SYDVKM. J was trimmed by 2 bases and V by 6 bases; bases with no gene match: 6. The V gene is TRBV28, the J gene TRBJ1-5; 8 bases align to TRBD1. This clonotype was obtained from a woman between 45 and 65 years old in good health and CMV-seronegative. The sample comprised PBMCs. The CDR3 reads CASRPDRGGNQPQHF. The CDR3 coding sequence is TGTGCCAGCAGACCTGACAGGGGTGGCAATCAGCCCCAGCATTTT.